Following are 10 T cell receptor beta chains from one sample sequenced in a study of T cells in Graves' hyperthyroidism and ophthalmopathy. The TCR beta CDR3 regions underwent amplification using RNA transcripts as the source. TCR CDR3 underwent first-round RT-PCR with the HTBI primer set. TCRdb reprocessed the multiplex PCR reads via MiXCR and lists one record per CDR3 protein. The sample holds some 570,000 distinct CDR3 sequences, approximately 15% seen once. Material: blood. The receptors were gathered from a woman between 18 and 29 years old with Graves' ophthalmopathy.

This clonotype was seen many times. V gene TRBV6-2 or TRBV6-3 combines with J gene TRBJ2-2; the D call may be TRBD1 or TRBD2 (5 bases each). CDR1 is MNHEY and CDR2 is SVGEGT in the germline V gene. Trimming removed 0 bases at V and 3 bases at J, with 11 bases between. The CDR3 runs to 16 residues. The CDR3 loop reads CASSYSGAGDTGELFF. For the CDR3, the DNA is TGTGCCAGCAGTTACTCCGGGGCCGGGGACACCGGGGAGCTGTTTTTT.

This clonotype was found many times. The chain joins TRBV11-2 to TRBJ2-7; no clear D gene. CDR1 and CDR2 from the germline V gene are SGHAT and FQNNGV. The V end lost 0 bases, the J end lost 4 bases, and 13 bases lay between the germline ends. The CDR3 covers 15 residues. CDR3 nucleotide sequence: TGTGCCAGCAGCTTAGATCGGGCTAGTTTTTACGAGCAGTACTTC. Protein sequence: CASSLDRASFYEQYF.

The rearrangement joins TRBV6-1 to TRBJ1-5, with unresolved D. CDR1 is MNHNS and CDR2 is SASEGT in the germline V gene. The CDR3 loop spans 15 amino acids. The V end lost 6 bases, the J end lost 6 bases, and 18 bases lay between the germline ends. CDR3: CASSSTSGHSQPQHF. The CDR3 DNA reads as TGTGCCAGCAGCTCAACTAGCGGGCACAGTCAGCCCCAGCATTTT.

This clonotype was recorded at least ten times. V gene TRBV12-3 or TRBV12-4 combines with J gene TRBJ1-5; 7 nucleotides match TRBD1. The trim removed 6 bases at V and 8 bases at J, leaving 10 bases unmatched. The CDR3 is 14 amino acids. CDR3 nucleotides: TGTGCCAGCAGGGCTACAGGGGTCCCAGAGCCCCAGCATTTT. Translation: CASRATGVPEPQHF.

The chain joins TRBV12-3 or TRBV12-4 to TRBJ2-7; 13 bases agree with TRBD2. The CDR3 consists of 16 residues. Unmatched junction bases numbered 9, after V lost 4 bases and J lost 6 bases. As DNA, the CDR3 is TGTGCCAGCAGTTCCCGGACTAGCGGGAGTCAGGTCGAGCAGTACTTC. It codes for CASSSRTSGSQVEQYF.

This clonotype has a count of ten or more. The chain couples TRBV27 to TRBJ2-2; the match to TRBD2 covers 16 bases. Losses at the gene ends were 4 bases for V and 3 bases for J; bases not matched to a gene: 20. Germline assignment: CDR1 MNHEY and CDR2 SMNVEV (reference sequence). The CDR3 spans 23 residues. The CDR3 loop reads CASSSLTNRPGLAGGYDTGELFF. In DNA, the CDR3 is TGTGCCAGCAGTTCGCTGACAAACCGACCGGGACTAGCGGGAGGGTATGACACCGGGGAGCTGTTTTTT.

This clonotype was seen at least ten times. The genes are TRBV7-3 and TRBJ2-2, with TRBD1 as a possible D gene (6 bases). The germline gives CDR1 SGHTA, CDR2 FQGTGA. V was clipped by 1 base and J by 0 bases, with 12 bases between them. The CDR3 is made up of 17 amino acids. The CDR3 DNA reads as TGTGCCAGCAGCTTAATCCCCACAGGGTCGAACACCGGGGAGCTGTTTTTT. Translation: CASSLIPTGSNTGELFF.

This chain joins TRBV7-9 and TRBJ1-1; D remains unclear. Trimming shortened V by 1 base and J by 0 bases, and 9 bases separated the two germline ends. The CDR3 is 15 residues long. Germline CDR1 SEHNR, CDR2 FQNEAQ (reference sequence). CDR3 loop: CASSLGFGVNTEAFF. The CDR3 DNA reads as TGTGCCAGCAGCTTAGGATTCGGGGTGAACACTGAAGCTTTCTTT.

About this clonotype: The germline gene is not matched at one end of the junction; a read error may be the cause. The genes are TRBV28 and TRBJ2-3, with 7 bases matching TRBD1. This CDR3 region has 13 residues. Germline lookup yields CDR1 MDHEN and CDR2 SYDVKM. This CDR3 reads CASSRDRTGTQYF. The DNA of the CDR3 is TGTGCCAGCAGTCGGGACAGAACAGGTACGCAGTATTTT. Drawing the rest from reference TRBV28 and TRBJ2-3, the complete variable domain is DVKVTQSSRYLVKRTGEKVFLECVQDMDHENMFWYRQDPGLGLRLIYFSYDVKMKEKGDIPEGYSVSREKKERFSLILESASTNQTSMYLCASSRDRTGTQYFGPGTRLTVL.

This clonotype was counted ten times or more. The CDR3 is CASGRADTQYF. CDR3 sequence (DNA): TGTGCCAGCGGTAGGGCAGATACGCAGTATTTT. V usage is TRBV2 and J usage is TRBJ2-3; no firm D call. The V end lost 8 bases, the J end lost 4 bases, and 7 bases lay between the germline ends. Per the germline V gene, CDR1 is SNHLY and CDR2 is FYNNEI. The CDR3 contains 11 residues.